This T cell receptor beta chain was identified in a study of T cells expressing NK-cell markers. Study summary: Each TCR beta repertoire originated in sorted T cells that were CD3+CD56+NKG2C+, CD3+CD56+NKG2C- or CD3+CD56-NKG2C+. Among the eight sequenced donors, seven tested HCMV-seropositive and one tested seronegative. Findings and caveats of the study: In four donors, these clonotypes also led the CD3+CD56-NKG2C+ fraction. CD8+ T cells in over five donors included dominant NKG2C+ clonotypes at 1.0-7.0%.

Turning to this clonotype: Its antigen is as yet unknown.

With the 5' RACE reads reprocessed, TCRdb shows one record per CDR3 protein and no DNA. The sample table includes 250,000 to 300,000 distinct CDR3 sequences. Germline-derived CDR1 and CDR2 are MNHNS and SASEGT. The CDR3 is 20 amino acids. The source is a man younger than 35 in good health. V usage is TRBV6-1 and J usage is TRBJ1-5; no DNA is available, so the TRBD1 call from TCRdb remains unchecked. Sequenced sample: blood T cells: a sorted CD56 or NKG2C T cell subset, CD4+ or CD8+ T cells, or bulk PBMC T cells (not recorded which). The CDR3 protein is CASSEIGAWRRGYSNQPQHF.